The 9 T cell receptor beta chains reported below all come from one sample, sequenced in a study of OX40 agonist ivuxolimab in advanced cancers. Assay used: immunoSEQ multiplex PCR; TCRdb lists only in-frame clones, some missing. This sample has some 60,000 clones, with 91% found just once. Specimen: CD4+ or CD8+ T cells sorted from blood, collected in a trial of the OX40 agonist ivuxolimab. Receptors originate from an adult with an advanced solid tumor such as melanoma, head and neck, liver or kidney cancer.

The chain joins TRBV28 to TRBJ2-1; 7 nucleotides line up with TRBD2. Germline CDR1 MDHEN, CDR2 SYDVKM. This CDR3 is 15 amino acids long. V shed 2 bases, J shed 8 bases, and the junction held 9 bases outside the gene matches. CDR3 DNA: TGTGCCAGCAGTTTAACGGGACTATCTGCCTATGAGCAGTTCTTC. Translation gives CASSLTGLSAYEQFF.

CDR3 nucleotide sequence: TGTGCCAGCAGCGTAGATCGGGCAGGGGCCTACAATGAGCAGTTCTTC. Amino acids: CASSVDRAGAYNEQFF. V and J are TRBV9 and TRBJ2-1; tentatively, D is TRBD1 (6 bases). V lost 0 bases and J lost 2, with 12 bases in between. Germline V gene data show CDR1 as SGDLS and CDR2 as YYNGEE. The length of the CDR3 is 16 residues.

The rearrangement uses TRBV28 and TRBJ2-3; 16 bases are a match to TRBD2. CDR3 length: 17 residues. Germline CDR1 reads MDHEN; CDR2 reads SYDVKM. Germline trimming cut 3 bases from V and 0 bases from J; bases unmatched to any gene: 0. Here the CDR3 reads CASSLGLAGGSTDTQYF. The CDR3 DNA is TGTGCCAGCAGTTTGGGACTAGCGGGAGGGAGCACAGATACGCAGTATTTT.

For this clone: The junction and the germline gene differ at one end; a read error may be behind it. This chain connects TRBV6-1 to TRBJ2-1; 7 nucleotides line up with TRBD2. Germline V gene lookup returns CDR1 MNHNS and CDR2 SASEGT. There are 17 residues in the CDR3. The CDR3 sequence is CASSEWREPEPYSEQFF. In DNA form, the CDR3 reads TGTGCCAGCAGTGAGTGGCGGGAGCCCGAACCTTACAGTGAGCAGTTCTTC.

This clone was seen just once. V usage is TRBV28 and J usage is TRBJ2-7, with 10 positions matching TRBD2. With V trimmed by 4 bases and J by 3 bases, 12 bases remained unmatched. CDR3 length equals 17 residues. Germline CDR1 MDHEN, CDR2 SYDVKM. Written as DNA, the CDR3 is TGTGCCAGCAGTTCACTCTCCTCGACTAGCGGGTTCTACGAGCAGTACTTC. As protein: CASSSLSSTSGFYEQYF.

This clone occurred once. CDR3 bases: TGTGCCAGCAGAACTTTGCGACAGGTAGATACGCAGTATTTT. Translating it yields CASRTLRQVDTQYF. V and J are TRBV28 and TRBJ2-3; D may be TRBD1 (6 bases). With 6 bases removed from V and 5 bases from J, the gap between germline ends came to 15 bases. This CDR3 is built from 14 residues. The germline V gene encodes CDR1 MDHEN and CDR2 SYDVKM.

The CDR3 nucleotides read TGTGCCAGCAGTTACATAGGAAGTGAAGCTTTCTTT. Translation: CASSYIGSEAFF. The rearrangement joins TRBV6-5 to TRBJ1-1, with no clear D. Germline lookup yields CDR1 MNHEY and CDR2 SVGAGI. V gave up 2 bases and J gave up 7 bases, with 8 bases separating them. The CDR3 loop spans 12 amino acids.

The V gene is TRBV4-1, the J gene TRBJ2-5, with D possibly matching TRBD1 (6 bases). V gave up 1 base and J gave up 5 bases, with 14 bases separating them. The germline gives CDR1 MGHRA, CDR2 YSYEKL. This CDR3 region has 15 residues. The DNA of the CDR3 is TGCGCCAGCAGCCAAGTCCCAGGGGACGCCGAGACCCAGTACTTC. Translating gives CASSQVPGDAETQYF.

This clone has just one count. The genes are TRBV7-3 and TRBJ2-5; possible D gene TRBD2, 5 bases. The CDR3 runs 13 residues. Trimming took off 5 bases at V and 1 base at J, with 8 bases between the two ends. Germline lookup yields CDR1 SGHTA and CDR2 FQGTGA. The CDR3 loop reads CASSDGVQETQYF. For the CDR3, the DNA is TGTGCCAGCAGCGACGGGGTCCAAGAGACCCAGTACTTC.